The 22 T cell receptor beta chains below all came from one sample that was sequenced in a study of beta chain features in type 1 diabetes. Every bit of the isolated RNA underwent reverse transcription, so sequencing read expressed TCRB transcripts. The data were produced by immunoSEQ multiplex PCR, yet TCRdb's version contains in-frame clones alone and is incomplete. The sample yields 300,000 or so clones, 13% seen once. Their antigen targets remain unknown. Whole-study results and caveats: Shorter TCRB CDR3s, moderately but significantly so, were found in Type 1 diabetes patients in all four CD4+ subsets.

Sequencing was done on a sample of naive CD4+ T cells from blood. Source of these receptors: a young woman with type 1 diabetes.

This clone has more than one count but fewer than ten. The chain is built from TRBV18 and TRBJ2-7; weak D call: TRBD2 (5 bases). The V gene lost 3 bases and the J gene lost 7 bases, with 10 bases spanning the gap. The CDR3 contains 12 residues. Germline lookup yields CDR1 KGHSH and CDR2 LQKENI. DNA for the CDR3: TGTGCCAGCTCACCGTCCTCGGGGGAGCAGTACGTC. This translates into CASSPSSGEQYV.

This clone was counted between two and nine times. The chain employs TRBV7-2 and TRBJ2-7, with a tentative D call TRBD2 (5 bases). V was shortened by 0 bases and J by 2 bases, with 11 bases between the two germline ends. This CDR3 comprises 15 residues. Germline assignment: CDR1 SGHTA and CDR2 FQGNSA. CDR3 nucleotides: TGTGCCAGCAGCTTAGCCCCTGGACTCGCCTACGAGCAGTACGTC. Its translation is CASSLAPGLAYEQYV.

The chain carries TRBV9 and TRBJ2-5, with D perhaps matching TRBD2 (6 bases). V lost 6 bases and J lost 2, with 17 bases in between. This CDR3 region has 15 residues. The germline V gene encodes CDR1 SGDLS and CDR2 YYNGEE. The DNA for the CDR3 is TGTGCCAGCACCCGTCTAGCGTTCCCACAAGAGACCCAGTACTTC. This encodes CASTRLAFPQETQYF.

A few counts support this clone. The chain is built from TRBV7-9 and TRBJ1-2; D remains unclear. Germline V gene lookup returns CDR1 SEHNR and CDR2 FQNEAQ (reference sequence). Trimming removed 4 bases from V and 8 bases from J, with 17 bases in between. The CDR3 loop spans 14 amino acids. As DNA, the CDR3 is TGTGCCAGCAGCTCCTACGGGGAAGGCGGAGGCTACACCTTC. Its translation: CASSSYGEGGGYTF.

This clone turned up a few times. This chain connects TRBV18 to TRBJ1-5; no clear D. Trimming shortened V by 2 bases and J by 4 bases, and 9 bases separated the two germline ends. Germline CDR1 is KGHSH and CDR2 is LQKENI. The CDR3 extends over 14 amino acids. The CDR3 loop reads CASSPAAENQPQHF. The CDR3 bases are TGTGCCAGCTCACCAGCAGCGGAGAATCAGCCCCAGCATTTT.

This clone was seen a handful of times. The J gene is TRBJ2-2, the V gene TRBV2, with TRBD1 matching over 10 bases. Germline CDR1 reads SNHLY; CDR2 reads FYNNEI. This CDR3 has 14 amino acids. The J segment lost 6 bases and the V segment lost 7 bases, leaving 5 bases of the junction unmatched. This CDR3 is CASMTGGASGELFF. In DNA form, the CDR3 reads TGTGCCAGCATGACAGGGGGCGCGTCCGGGGAGCTGTTTTTT.

This clone was seen a handful of times. The chain has TRBV18 and TRBJ1-2; D possibly corresponds to TRBD1 (6 bases). Trimming shortened V by 6 bases and J by 3 bases, and 14 bases separated the two germline ends. Germline V gene data show CDR1 as KGHSH and CDR2 as LQKENI. The length of the CDR3 is 14 residues. The CDR3 reads CASSGAGGDYGYTF. CDR3 DNA: TGTGCCAGCTCCGGAGCGGGGGGCGACTATGGCTACACCTTC. The variable domain in full, completed from reference TRBV18 and TRBJ1-2, reads NAGVMQNPRHLVRRRGQEARLRCSPMKGHSHVYWYRQLPEEGLKFMVYLQKENIIDESGMPKERFSAEFPKEGPSILRIQQVVRGDSAAYFCASSGAGGDYGYTFGSGTRLTVV.

The rearrangement joins TRBV11-2 to TRBJ1-4, with D possibly TRBD1 on 6 matching bases. The CDR3 totals 16 residues. V lost 2 bases and J lost 5, with 15 bases in between. Germline-derived CDR1 and CDR2 are SGHAT and FQNNGV. CDR3 region: CASSLSPGQMNEKLFF. The CDR3 bases are TGTGCCAGCAGCTTATCCCCTGGACAGATGAATGAAAAACTGTTTTTT.

This chain joins TRBV30 and TRBJ2-7; 11 bases agree with TRBD2. The CDR3 totals 16 residues. V lost 3 bases, J lost 0 bases, and 7 bases stayed unmatched. CDR1 and CDR2 (germline): GTSNPN, SVGIG (reference sequence). The CDR3 sequence is CAWRRASGRFSYEQYF. CDR3 sequence (DNA): TGTGCCTGGAGGAGGGCTAGCGGGAGGTTCTCCTACGAGCAGTACTTC.

The V call is TRBV18, the J call TRBJ1-1; tentatively, D is TRBD1 (6 bases). The CDR3 sequence is 13 residues long. V was cut by 6 bases and J by 4 bases, with 12 bases left in between. CDR1 KGHSH and CDR2 LQKENI come from the germline V gene. The CDR3 nucleotides read TGTGCCAGCTCGTACGACAGGTCCACTGAAGCTTTCTTT. It translates to CASSYDRSTEAFF. Full variable domain (outside the CDR3, taken from reference TRBV18 and TRBJ1-1): NAGVMQNPRHLVRRRGQEARLRCSPMKGHSHVYWYRQLPEEGLKFMVYLQKENIIDESGMPKERFSAEFPKEGPSILRIQQVVRGDSAAYFCASSYDRSTEAFFGQGTRLTVV.

This clone has a handful of counts. The chain joins TRBV6-1 to TRBJ1-2; the D is unclear. V lost 2 bases to trimming and J lost 2 bases, with 9 bases between them. CDR3 length equals 14 residues. Looked up from germline, CDR1 is MNHNS and CDR2 is SASEGT. The CDR3 nucleotides are TGTGCCAGCAGTGAAAGAGCACAGAACTATGGCTACACCTTC. This encodes CASSERAQNYGYTF.

This clone has a handful of counts. The chain has TRBV19 and TRBJ2-1; the match to TRBD1 covers 10 bases. With V trimmed by 7 bases and J by 6 bases, 6 bases remained unmatched. The CDR3 runs 14 residues. The germline V gene has CDR1 LNHDA and CDR2 SQIVND (reference sequence). The CDR3 sequence is CASTTDRGTNEQFF. The CDR3 coding sequence is TGTGCCAGTACTACGGACAGGGGGACCAATGAGCAGTTCTTC.

The chain couples TRBV27 to TRBJ2-4, with D perhaps TRBD1 (5 bases). With 5 bases removed from V and 8 bases from J, the gap between germline ends came to 13 bases. This CDR3 comprises 13 residues. The germline V gene encodes CDR1 MNHEY and CDR2 SMNVEV (reference sequence). The CDR3 DNA sequence: TGTGCCAGCAGTAAACAGGTTCGCCACATTCAGTACTTC. Protein product: CASSKQVRHIQYF.

The table lists this clone with a few counts. The chain employs TRBV5-1 and TRBJ2-1; 10 bases fit TRBD2. Germline V gene lookup returns CDR1 SGHRS and CDR2 YFSETQ. Trimming removed 7 bases from V and 7 bases from J; junction bases left unmatched: 5. This CDR3 is 13 amino acids long. CDR3 in DNA: TGCGCCAGCGCTAGCGGGAGTATTAATGAGCAGTTCTTC. Protein sequence: CASASGSINEQFF.

This clone came up a few times. This rearrangement joins TRBV29-1 to TRBJ1-2; D remains unclear. Per the germline V gene, CDR1 is SQVTM and CDR2 is ANQGSEA. The CDR3 consists of 13 residues. Deletions cut 6 bases from V and 5 bases from J, with 16 bases between. The CDR3 region is CSVGGQQLYGYTF. The CDR3 coding sequence is TGCAGCGTGGGAGGGCAGCAACTTTATGGCTACACCTTC. The full variable domain, with the rest looked up from reference TRBV29-1 and TRBJ1-2, is SAVISQKPSRDICQRGTSLTIQCQVDSQVTMMFWYRQQPGQSLTLIATANQGSEATYESGFVIDKFPISRPNLTFSTLTVSNMSPEDSSIYLCSVGGQQLYGYTFGSGTRLTVV.

This clone was seen a few times. The CDR3 reads CASSFRENTEAFF. DNA for the CDR3: TGTGCCAGTAGTTTCCGGGAGAACACTGAAGCTTTCTTT. The gene calls are TRBV19 and TRBJ1-1; D not certain. This CDR3 spans 13 amino acids. The V end was cut by 5 bases, the J end by 1 base, with 8 bases between. Germline V CDR1 and CDR2: LNHDA, SQIVND (reference sequence). Together with reference TRBV19 and TRBJ1-1, the CDR3 gives the full variable domain: DGGITQSPKYLFRKEGQNVTLSCEQNLNHDAMYWYRQDPGQGLRLIYYSQIVNDFQKGDIAEGYSVSREKKESFPLTVTSAQKNPTAFYLCASSFRENTEAFFGQGTRLTVV.

The genes are TRBV7-6 and TRBJ1-2, with 9 bases fitting TRBD1. Germline V gene data show CDR1 as SGHVS and CDR2 as FNYEAQ. The CDR3 consists of 16 residues. The V gene end was trimmed by 5 bases and the J gene end by 0 bases; junction bases not matched to a gene: 7. CDR3 amino acids: CASSPRTGASNYGYTF. In DNA form, the CDR3 reads TGTGCCAGCAGCCCGCGGACAGGGGCATCTAACTATGGCTACACCTTC.

This clone was observed a few times. The rearrangement uses TRBV7-9 and TRBJ2-1; 9 bases are shared with TRBD1. V was pared by 5 bases and J by 4 bases, with 12 bases of the junction left unmatched. Germline-derived CDR1 and CDR2 are SEHNR and FQNEAQ (reference sequence). The CDR3 length is 17 residues. The CDR3 sequence is CASSPPQGAVGYNEQFF. In DNA form, the CDR3 reads TGTGCCAGCAGCCCCCCACAGGGGGCGGTTGGGTACAATGAGCAGTTCTTC.

The V and J genes are TRBV2 and TRBJ2-1, with TRBD1 matching over 8 bases. The CDR3 length is 17 residues. CDR1 is SNHLY and CDR2 is FYNNEI in the germline V gene. Losses at the gene ends were 4 bases for V and 4 bases for J; bases not matched to a gene: 12. CDR3 amino acids: CASSVQGPGQAYNEQFF. CDR3 bases: TGTGCCAGCAGTGTTCAGGGGCCGGGACAGGCGTACAATGAGCAGTTCTTC. Using reference TRBV2 and TRBJ2-1 for the parts outside the CDR3, the full variable domain is EPEVTQTPSHQVTQMGQEVILRCVPISNHLYFYWYRQILGQKVEFLVSFYNNEISEKSEIFDDQFSVERPDGSNFTLKIRSTKLEDSAMYFCASSVQGPGQAYNEQFFGPGTRLTVL.

The chain carries TRBV5-1 and TRBJ1-5; TRBD1 matches at 8 bases. This CDR3 comprises 15 residues. Losses at the gene ends were 3 bases for V and 3 bases for J; bases not matched to a gene: 5. Per germline, CDR1 SGHRS and CDR2 YFSETQ. CDR3 sequence reads: CASSSGTGYNQPQHF. In DNA, the CDR3 is TGCGCCAGCAGCTCAGGGACAGGATACAATCAGCCCCAGCATTTT.

V and J are TRBV7-8 and TRBJ1-5, with D unclear. The CDR3 is 15 residues long. Germline values: CDR1 SGHVS, CDR2 FQNEAQ. V was shortened by 1 base and J by 7 bases, with 14 bases between the two germline ends. CDR3 coding DNA: TGTGCCAGCAGCTTAGATTGGCAGGCCCGCCAGCCCCAGCATTTT. Its protein product is CASSLDWQARQPQHF.

The chain couples TRBV11-3 to TRBJ2-3; 8 positions match TRBD1. The CDR3 runs to 16 residues. V trimming: 5 bases; J trimming: 2 bases; junction bases outside the gene matches: 9. CDR1 and CDR2 (germline): SGHNT, YENEEA. CDR3 bases: TGTGCCAGCAGCCAGGGGCAGGGGGCAATCACAGATACGCAGTATTTT. Translated: CASSQGQGAITDTQYF.